These 13 T cell receptor beta chains share one sample of origin, sequenced in a study of T cells in Graves' hyperthyroidism and ophthalmopathy. The TCR beta CDR3 regions underwent amplification using RNA transcripts as the source. A first-round RT-PCR of the TCR CDR3 used the HTBI primer set. From the multiplex PCR reads, TCRdb called clonotypes with MiXCR, one entry per CDR3 protein. The sample lists approximately 600,000 distinct CDR3 sequences, less than 25% seen once, with 30% to 40% in the top ten. The sample taken for sequencing was blood. These TCRs come from a man aged 25 to 40 with Graves' ophthalmopathy.

The V gene is TRBV27, the J gene TRBJ1-4; D is possibly TRBD1 (5 bases). V shed 6 bases and J shed 7 bases, with 18 bases lying between them. Germline CDR1 and CDR2: MNHEY and SMNVEV (reference sequence). This CDR3 is built from 15 residues. The CDR3 DNA is TGTGCCAGCAGCGACCGGGACTCTCGGGGTGAAAAACTGTTTTTT. This encodes CASSDRDSRGEKLFF.

This clonotype occurred once. The genes are TRBV5-4 and TRBJ2-3; possible D gene TRBD2, 6 bases. From germline, CDR1 is SGHNT and CDR2 YYREEE (reference sequence). The germline V and J ends were trimmed by 10 bases and 0 bases, with 15 bases remaining between them. The CDR3 contains 14 residues. This CDR3 reads CAGGEASSTDTQYF. The CDR3 nucleotides read TGTGCCGGAGGGGAGGCCTCTAGCACAGATACGCAGTATTTT.

V usage is TRBV19 and J usage is TRBJ1-2, with 7 bases matching TRBD1. The V gene end was trimmed by 5 bases and the J gene end by 4 bases; junction bases not matched to a gene: 10. CDR3 length: 15 residues. Germline assignment: CDR1 LNHDA and CDR2 SQIVND (reference sequence). Here the CDR3 DNA reads TGTGCCAGTAGTGCTCCGGGACAGCAGTTCTATGGCTACACCTTC. It specifies CASSAPGQQFYGYTF.

This clonotype was counted between two and nine times. This chain connects TRBV6-1 to TRBJ2-3; D is undetermined. Germline V gene lookup returns CDR1 MNHNS and CDR2 SASEGT. Trimming removed 2 bases from V and 2 bases from J, with 11 bases in between. This CDR3 contains 15 residues. The CDR3 is CASSENQFPTDTQYF. CDR3 DNA: TGTGCCAGCAGTGAAAACCAATTCCCCACAGATACGCAGTATTTT.

This clonotype has just a few counts. The CDR3 here is CASSQRQGNTPEAFF. CDR3 DNA: TGTGCCAGCAGCCAACGACAGGGTAATACGCCTGAAGCTTTCTTT. The V gene is TRBV5-4, the J gene TRBJ1-1, with 7 bases fitting TRBD1. With 4 bases clipped from V and 6 bases from J, the junction kept 12 bases outside the gene matches. Germline V lookup: CDR1 SGHNT, CDR2 YYREEE (reference sequence). CDR3 length equals 15 residues.

The chain employs TRBV24-1 and TRBJ2-2; 7 bases match TRBD1. The CDR3 totals 15 residues. Germline V gives CDR1 KGHDR, CDR2 SFDVKD. After removal of 1 base from V and 5 bases from J, the junction contained 3 bases not matched to a gene. The CDR3 is CATSDFATGTGELFF. As DNA, the CDR3 is TGTGCCACCAGTGATTTTGCGACAGGGACCGGGGAGCTGTTTTTT.

Concerning this clonotype: A junction end diverges from the germline sequence, so it may reflect a read error. The genes are TRBV7-9 and TRBJ2-3; D is perhaps TRBD1 (6 bases). Per germline, CDR1 SEHNR and CDR2 FQNEAQ (reference sequence). The CDR3 covers 15 residues. The CDR3 DNA reads TGTGCCAGCAGTTACCCGGACAGTCGTACAGATGCGCAGTATTTT. This encodes CASSYPDSRTDAQYF.

The rearrangement joins TRBV27 to TRBJ2-7, with 7 bases that match TRBD2. There are 16 residues in the CDR3. The V gene's germline CDR1 is MNHEY and CDR2 SMNVEV (reference sequence). V was clipped by 8 bases and J by 4 bases; unmatched bases: 17. CDR3 nucleotides: TGTGCCAGCGCCCCGTGGGGGGGAGACAGAATTTACGAGCAGTACTTC. Amino acid sequence: CASAPWGGDRIYEQYF.

This chain connects TRBV24-1 to TRBJ2-2; the D gene could be TRBD1 or TRBD2 (5 bases each). V gave up 3 bases and J gave up 4 bases, with 14 bases separating them. The germline V gene has CDR1 KGHDR and CDR2 SFDVKD. This CDR3 comprises 16 residues. The CDR3 DNA sequence: TGTGCCACCAGTGATACTCTTAAGGGGAGCACCGGGGAGCTGTTTTTT. Its translation is CATSDTLKGSTGELFF.

The chain is built from TRBV5-1 and TRBJ2-7; 8 bases line up with TRBD2. This CDR3 is 14 amino acids long. Germline V lookup: CDR1 SGHRS, CDR2 YFSETQ. The V gene end was trimmed by 0 bases and the J gene end by 5 bases; junction bases not matched to a gene: 4. The DNA of the CDR3 is TGCGCCAGCAGCTTGGTTAGCGGGATCGACGAGCAGTACTTC. Protein: CASSLVSGIDEQYF.

At least ten counts were recorded for this clonotype. V gene TRBV7-9 combines with J gene TRBJ2-7, with TRBD2 as a possible D gene (6 bases). Trimming left V 2 bases short and J 4 bases short, with 12 bases between. CDR1 is SEHNR and CDR2 is FQNEAQ in the germline V gene (reference sequence). CDR3 size: 14 residues. CDR3 protein: CASSLSSGVYEQYF. CDR3 sequence (DNA): TGTGCCAGCAGCTTAAGTTCGGGGGTTTACGAGCAGTACTTC.

CDR3 sequence: CASKGQGENQPQHF. The CDR3 region has the DNA TGTGCCAGCAAGGGACAGGGAGAGAATCAGCCCCAGCATTTT. The rearrangement links TRBV2 to TRBJ1-5; 9 bases match TRBD1. After removal of 7 bases from V and 4 bases from J, the junction contained 5 bases not matched to a gene. Germline-derived CDR1 and CDR2 are SNHLY and FYNNEI. CDR3 length: 14 amino acids.

In this sample, this clonotype turned up many times. The chain couples TRBV12-3 or TRBV12-4 to TRBJ1-2; possibly TRBD1 for D (5 bases). The CDR3 totals 15 residues. Trimming removed 3 bases from V and 4 bases from J, with 15 bases in between. The CDR3 DNA reads TGTGCCAGCAGTTTCGGGACGGGAGGCCTCTATGGCTACACCTTC. Translating gives CASSFGTGGLYGYTF.